The 17 T cell receptor beta chains below were found in one sample sequenced in a study of radiation and T cells in renal cell carcinoma (dated by TCRdb to about 2020). Library creation used the immunoSEQ multiplex PCR assay. The immuneACCESS repertoire file appears here via TCRdb, limited to in-frame rearrangements. These files lack a portion of the clones; in checked studies, under half of the deficit traces to unresolved V genes, and the cause of the others is not known. The table for this sample lists more than 60,000 clones; 75% to 90% of them were counted only once. The top ten constitute about 2.5% of the sample. The meaning of the sample's time point label: blood 4 weeks post-SBRT, at nephrectomy. This sample's treatment or condition label indicates: 15 Gy SBRT to primary tumor, nephrectomy 4 weeks later. The sample was blood, taken from a patient whose treatment included radiotherapy and nephrectomy. These receptors were collected from a woman between 55 and 75 years old with renal cell carcinoma.

V gene TRBV5-5 combines with J gene TRBJ2-7, with 11 bases aligning to TRBD2. Germline values: CDR1 SGHKS, CDR2 YYEKEE (reference sequence). The CDR3 consists of 16 residues. V shed 0 bases and J 4 bases; nucleotides not matched to a gene: 6. CDR3 protein: CASSLATSGSLYEQYF. CDR3 bases: TGTGCCAGCAGCTTGGCAACTAGCGGGAGCTTGTACGAGCAGTACTTC.

The rearrangement joins TRBV28 to TRBJ1-2, with D perhaps TRBD1 (6 bases). The CDR3 length is 13 residues. Deletions cut 1 base from V and 7 bases from J, with 10 bases between. CDR1 is MDHEN and CDR2 is SYDVKM in the germline V gene. For the CDR3, the DNA is TGTGCCAGCAGTTTATTGGCAGGGGTTGGCTACACCTTC. Protein sequence: CASSLLAGVGYTF.

The genes are TRBV5-4 and TRBJ1-2; no reliable D call. CDR1 is SGHNT and CDR2 is YYREEE in the germline V gene (reference sequence). The CDR3 has 12 amino acids. V was shortened by 2 bases and J by 2 bases, with 4 bases between the two germline ends. This CDR3 reads CASSFTNYGYTF. The CDR3 nucleotides are TGTGCCAGCAGCTTTACCAACTATGGCTACACCTTC.

V gene TRBV28 combines with J gene TRBJ2-7, with a weak D call TRBD1 (5 bases). Germline V gives CDR1 MDHEN, CDR2 SYDVKM. The CDR3 spans 14 residues. Trimming took 2 bases from V and 2 from J, leaving 10 bases between them. CDR3 loop: CASSLPDIPYEQYF. As DNA, the CDR3 is TGTGCCAGCAGTTTACCGGACATTCCCTACGAGCAGTACTTC. The whole variable domain, remainder taken from reference TRBV28 and TRBJ2-7, is DVKVTQSSRYLVKRTGEKVFLECVQDMDHENMFWYRQDPGLGLRLIYFSYDVKMKEKGDIPEGYSVSREKKERFSLILESASTNQTSMYLCASSLPDIPYEQYFGPGTRLTVT.

The chain employs TRBV11-2 and TRBJ1-1, with a tentative D call TRBD1 (5 bases). Germline values: CDR1 SGHAT, CDR2 FQNNGV. The CDR3 is 14 residues long. Trimming took 2 bases from V and 4 from J, leaving 11 bases between them. The CDR3 nucleotides read TGTGCCAGCAGCTTATGGCAGGGTAGCACTGAAGCTTTCTTT. Translated, it gives CASSLWQGSTEAFF.

The chain recombines TRBV7-9 with TRBJ2-2; D not certain. The germline V gene has CDR1 SEHNR and CDR2 FQNEAQ (reference sequence). Between the trimmed V and J ends, which lost 1 base and 0 bases, there was a span of 3 bases. CDR3 length equals 14 residues. CDR3 in DNA: TGTGCCAGCAGCTTAGTGTCGAACACCGGGGAGCTGTTTTTT. This codes for CASSLVSNTGELFF.

The CDR3 reads CASSFPIRGQPMNTEAFF. For the CDR3, the DNA is TGTGCCAGCAGCTTTCCCATCAGGGGTCAGCCCATGAACACTGAAGCTTTCTTT. The rearrangement uses TRBV7-9 and TRBJ1-1; D might be TRBD1 (6 bases). The CDR3 loop spans 18 amino acids. Germline CDR1 reads SEHNR; CDR2 reads FQNEAQ (reference sequence). Between the trimmed V and J ends, which lost 3 bases and 0 bases, there was a span of 20 bases.

This rearrangement joins TRBV19 to TRBJ1-2; the D is unclear. In germline, CDR1 is LNHDA, CDR2 SQIVND (reference sequence). The V gene lost 5 bases and the J gene lost 2 bases, with 12 bases spanning the gap. The CDR3 length is 14 residues. CDR3 amino acids: CASSPGRANYGYTF. In nucleotides, the CDR3 is TGTGCCAGTAGTCCTGGTCGGGCCAACTATGGCTACACCTTC.

V usage is TRBV5-1 and J usage is TRBJ1-5; D is unresolved. From germline, CDR1 is SGHRS and CDR2 YFSETQ. Trimming pared 0 bases from V and 2 bases from J, leaving 9 bases between. This CDR3 has 15 amino acids. The CDR3 region has the DNA TGCGCCAGCAGCTTGGTTCCGGAGGGCAATCAGCCCCAGCATTTT. This encodes CASSLVPEGNQPQHF.

The chain has TRBV19 and TRBJ1-5, with unresolved D. CDR1 and CDR2 (germline): LNHDA, SQIVND (reference sequence). CDR3 length equals 12 residues. Deletions cut 3 bases from V and 5 bases from J, with 5 bases between. The CDR3 is CASSMSDQPQHF. CDR3 bases: TGTGCCAGTAGTATGTCGGATCAGCCCCAGCATTTT.

The chain recombines TRBV9 with TRBJ2-7; D is perhaps TRBD2 (6 bases). Germline lookup yields CDR1 SGDLS and CDR2 YYNGEE. V was cut by 2 bases and J by 3 bases, with 15 bases left in between. This CDR3 is 15 amino acids long. CDR3 in amino acids: CASSVGPGTHYEQYF. CDR3 DNA: TGTGCCAGCAGCGTGGGGCCCGGGACTCACTACGAGCAGTACTTC. Using reference TRBV9 and TRBJ2-7 for the parts outside the CDR3, the full variable domain is DSGVTQTPKHLITATGQRVTLRCSPRSGDLSVYWYQQSLDQGLQFLIQYYNGEERAKGNILERFSAQQFPDLHSELNLSSLELGDSALYFCASSVGPGTHYEQYFGPGTRLTVT.

The genes are TRBV6-6 and TRBJ2-3; D remains ambiguous. The germline CDR1 and CDR2 sequences are MNHNY and SVGAGI (reference sequence). CDR3 size: 13 residues. V was trimmed by 4 bases and J by 4 bases, leaving 9 bases between them. The CDR3 loop reads CASSLYRSDTQYF. CDR3 nucleotide sequence: TGTGCCAGCAGTTTATACCGCTCAGATACGCAGTATTTT.

This rearrangement joins TRBV14 to TRBJ2-5; the match to TRBD1 covers 8 bases. The CDR3 has 15 amino acids. Losses at the gene ends were 5 bases for V and 4 bases for J; bases not matched to a gene: 9. The germline CDR1 and CDR2 sequences are SGHDN and FVKESK. The CDR3 DNA reads TGTGCCAGCAGCGCACAGGGGGTGCCTCGAGAGACCCAGTACTTC. This gives the protein CASSAQGVPRETQYF.

This chain uses TRBV6-6 with TRBJ1-2; D perhaps matches TRBD1 (5 bases). V was cut by 0 bases and J by 4 bases, with 6 bases left in between. Per germline, CDR1 MNHNY and CDR2 SVGAGI (reference sequence). The CDR3 sequence is 13 residues long. CDR3 sequence (DNA): TGTGCCAGCAGTTACTCGGGGGGCTATGGCTACACCTTC. It specifies CASSYSGGYGYTF.

This clone was counted between two and nine times. CDR3 DNA: TGTGCCAGCAGCCCCAGGACAGGGAGCTCCTACGAGCAGTACTTC. It codes for CASSPRTGSSYEQYF. The V gene is TRBV9, the J gene TRBJ2-7, with 8 bases aligning to TRBD1. The CDR3 runs 15 residues. Germline V CDR1 and CDR2: SGDLS, YYNGEE. V was clipped by 4 bases and J by 0 bases; unmatched bases: 6.

The chain uses TRBV6-1 and TRBJ2-3; 7 bases map to TRBD1. In germline, CDR1 is MNHNS, CDR2 SASEGT. V was clipped by 8 bases and J by 2 bases; unmatched bases: 7. CDR3 size: 14 residues. The CDR3: CASGEQGTTDTQYF. The CDR3 bases are TGTGCCAGCGGAGAACAGGGGACCACAGATACGCAGTATTTT.

The chain recombines TRBV2 with TRBJ1-6, with D possibly being TRBD1 (6 bases). CDR3 length: 17 amino acids. Trimming took off 2 bases at V and 3 bases at J, with 14 bases between the two ends. Germline CDR1 reads SNHLY; CDR2 reads FYNNEI. CDR3 sequence: CASSESLGAGYNSPLHF. The CDR3 coding sequence is TGTGCCAGCAGTGAAAGCCTGGGGGCTGGCTATAATTCACCCCTCCACTTT.